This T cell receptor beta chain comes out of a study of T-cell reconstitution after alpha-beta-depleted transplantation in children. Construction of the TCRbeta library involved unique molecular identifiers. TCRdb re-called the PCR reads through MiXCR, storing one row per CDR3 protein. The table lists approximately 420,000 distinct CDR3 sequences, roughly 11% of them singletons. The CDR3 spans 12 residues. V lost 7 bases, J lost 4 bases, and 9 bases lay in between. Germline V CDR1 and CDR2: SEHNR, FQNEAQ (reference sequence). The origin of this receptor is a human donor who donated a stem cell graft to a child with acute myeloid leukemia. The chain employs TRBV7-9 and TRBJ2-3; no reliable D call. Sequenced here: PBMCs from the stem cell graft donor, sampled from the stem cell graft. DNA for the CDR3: TGTGCCAGCACATATTCGGCAGATACGCAGTATTTT. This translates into CASTYSADTQYF.